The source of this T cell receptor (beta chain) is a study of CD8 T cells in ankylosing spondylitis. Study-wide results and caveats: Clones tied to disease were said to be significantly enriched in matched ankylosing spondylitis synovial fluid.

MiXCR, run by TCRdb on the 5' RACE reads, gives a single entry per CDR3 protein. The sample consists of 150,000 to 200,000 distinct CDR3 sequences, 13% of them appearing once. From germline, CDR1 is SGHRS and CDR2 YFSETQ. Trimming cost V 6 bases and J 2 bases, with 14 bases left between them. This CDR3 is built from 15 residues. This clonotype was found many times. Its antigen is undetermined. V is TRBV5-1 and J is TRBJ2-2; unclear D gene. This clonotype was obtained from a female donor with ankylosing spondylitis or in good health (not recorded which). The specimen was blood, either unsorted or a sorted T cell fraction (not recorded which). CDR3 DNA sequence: TGCGCCAGCACCCCCGTTGGGATTAACACCGGGGAGCTGTTTTTT. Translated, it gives CASTPVGINTGELFF.